This entry lists 26 T cell receptor beta chains sequenced from one sample in a study of blood T cell repertoires in COVID-19. Profiled with immunoSEQ multiplex PCR; TCRdb holds only in-frame clones, not every one. The repertoire holds tens of thousands of clones, with roughly 80% as singletons. The sequenced material came from peripheral blood. Source of these receptors: a woman older than 75 with active or convalescent COVID-19.

The chain employs TRBV7-9 and TRBJ1-4, with D perhaps TRBD1 (6 bases). CDR3 length: 16 residues. Germline CDR1 and CDR2: SEHNR and FQNEAQ (reference sequence). Trimming took 7 bases from V and 7 from J, leaving 22 bases between them. The CDR3 reads CASTAIKQGLGEKLFF. CDR3 in DNA: TGTGCCAGCACCGCCATTAAACAGGGACTAGGTGAAAAACTGTTTTTT.

J is TRBJ1-1 and V is TRBV3-1 (or the pseudogene TRBV3-2), with no clear D. This CDR3 region has 16 residues. Germline CDR1 is LGHDT and CDR2 is YNNKEL (reference sequence). Trimming took off 3 bases at V and 2 bases at J, with 16 bases between the two ends. This CDR3 reads CASSHLASAHNTEAFF. The CDR3 DNA follows: TGTGCCAGCAGCCACTTAGCAAGTGCCCATAACACTGAAGCTTTCTTT.

J is TRBJ2-3 and V is TRBV5-6; D gene ambiguous. This CDR3 region has 17 residues. Germline assignment: CDR1 SGHDT and CDR2 YYEEEE. Deletions cut 2 bases from V and 2 bases from J, with 18 bases between. The CDR3 nucleotides read TGTGCCAGCAGCTTAAAAAGACTCCTATCCCACACAGATACGCAGTATTTT. This translates into CASSLKRLLSHTDTQYF.

This clone has just a few counts. This sequence joins TRBV5-1 and TRBJ1-1; 8 bases agree with TRBD1. Germline CDR1 is SGHRS and CDR2 is YFSETQ. V dropped 3 bases and J dropped 0; count of bases not matched to a gene: 4. This CDR3 has 15 amino acids. CDR3 amino acids: CASSWGDRMNTEAFF. CDR3 DNA: TGCGCCAGCAGCTGGGGGGACAGGATGAACACTGAAGCTTTCTTT.

The V gene is TRBV12-3 or TRBV12-4, the J gene TRBJ1-1; tentative D call: TRBD1 (6 bases). Trimming took 6 bases from V and 9 from J, leaving 17 bases between them. The CDR3 length is 13 residues. CDR3 in DNA: TGTGCCAGCAGCCCAGGACAGTACGCCAAAGCTTTCTTT. This translates into CASSPGQYAKAFF.

The V call is TRBV29-1, the J call TRBJ2-3, with D perhaps TRBD2 (5 bases). The ends were cut back, 5 bases at V and 1 base at J, with 13 bases in the middle. The germline V gene has CDR1 SQVTM and CDR2 ANQGSEA. The CDR3 covers 14 residues. The CDR3 region has the DNA TGCAGCGTTCGGAGAGCGGCGGGCACAGATACGCAGTATTTT. Translation gives CSVRRAAGTDTQYF.

This clone was detected only a few times. This chain uses TRBV13 with TRBJ1-3, with TRBD1 matching over 7 bases. Trimming at V came to 2 bases and at J to 0 bases, leaving 4 bases not matched to a gene. The germline CDR1 and CDR2 sequences are PRHDT and FYEKMQ (reference sequence). The CDR3 is 16 residues long. DNA of the CDR3: TGTGCCAGCAGCTTAAAGGGGGCTGCCTCTGGAAACACCATATATTTT. Its protein product is CASSLKGAASGNTIYF. Together with reference TRBV13 and TRBJ1-3, the CDR3 gives the full variable domain: AAGVIQSPRHLIKEKRETATLKCYPIPRHDTVYWYQQGPGQDPQFLISFYEKMQSDKGSIPDRFSAQQFSDYHSELNMSSLELGDSALYFCASSLKGAASGNTIYFGEGSWLTVV.

This chain joins TRBV3-1 (or the pseudogene TRBV3-2) and TRBJ2-2, with TRBD1 as a possible D gene (6 bases). Trimming left V 3 bases short and J 0 bases short, with 8 bases between. The CDR3 extends over 15 amino acids. The germline V gene has CDR1 LGHDT and CDR2 YNNKEL (reference sequence). CDR3 sequence reads: CASSQRTANTGELFF. CDR3 sequence (DNA): TGTGCCAGCAGCCAGAGGACAGCGAACACCGGGGAGCTGTTTTTT.

This chain joins TRBV23-1 and TRBJ1-5; D is perhaps TRBD1 (5 bases). TRBV23-1 is annotated as an ORF whose role is uncertain. The CDR3 loop spans 17 amino acids. V lost 0 bases, J lost 3 bases, and 15 bases lay in between. CDR3 nucleotide sequence: TGCGCCAGCAGTCAATCAAGCAGGGTTGAGGTCAATCAGCCCCAGCATTTT. It specifies CASSQSSRVEVNQPQHF.

The chain has TRBV11-3 and TRBJ2-5; 7 bases are shared with TRBD2. V lost 5 bases and J lost 0; bases outside the gene matches: 6. The V gene's germline CDR1 is SGHNT and CDR2 YENEEA. The CDR3 spans 15 residues. Here the CDR3 DNA reads TGTGCCAGCAGCCGCACCGGGGGGTACCAAGAGACCCAGTACTTC. It is translated as CASSRTGGYQETQYF.

The V gene is TRBV6-2 or TRBV6-3, the J gene TRBJ2-7; the match to TRBD1 covers 10 bases. V gave up 2 bases and J gave up 5 bases; unmatched junction bases: 6. The length of the CDR3 is 15 residues. Germline CDR1 is MNHEY and CDR2 is SVGEGT. The CDR3: CASSYIGTGVDEQYF. Here the CDR3 DNA reads TGTGCCAGCAGTTACATCGGGACAGGGGTCGACGAGCAGTACTTC.

The chain uses TRBV7-2 and TRBJ2-1; D is uncertain. Germline V CDR1 and CDR2: SGHTA, FQGNSA. The CDR3 spans 15 residues. The V gene lost 5 bases and the J gene lost 7 bases, with 18 bases spanning the gap. Here the CDR3 DNA reads TGTGCCAGCAGCCCTAGGCGCTCTCCTCTGAATGAGCAGTTCTTC. Encoded protein: CASSPRRSPLNEQFF.

This clone was recorded a few times. The chain has TRBV5-4 and TRBJ1-3; TRBD1 aligns across 9 bases. The J segment lost 1 base and the V segment lost 3 bases, leaving 2 bases of the junction unmatched. The CDR3 runs to 15 residues. The germline CDR1 and CDR2 sequences are SGHNT and YYREEE (reference sequence). CDR3: CASSWGTGSGNTIYF. The CDR3, as DNA: TGTGCCAGCAGCTGGGGGACAGGGTCTGGAAACACCATATATTTT.

This clone turned up a few times. The rearrangement links TRBV7-9 to TRBJ2-1; possible D gene TRBD2, 6 bases. The CDR3 spans 11 residues. V lost 4 bases and J lost 14, with 12 bases in between. Germline V lookup: CDR1 SEHNR, CDR2 FQNEAQ (reference sequence). The CDR3 spells CASSSGLREFF. For the CDR3, the DNA is TGTGCCAGCAGCTCGGGACTCCGGGAGTTCTTC.

This clone was seen only once. The chain is built from TRBV3-1 (or the pseudogene TRBV3-2) and TRBJ1-1; D is perhaps TRBD1 (6 bases). The CDR3 consists of 18 residues. V dropped 4 bases and J dropped 0 bases, with 21 bases sitting between them. CDR1 is LGHDT, CDR2 YNNKEL, per germline (reference sequence). The CDR3 protein is CASSPSQWQGKMNTEAFF. In DNA, the CDR3 is TGTGCCAGCAGCCCTAGTCAGTGGCAGGGGAAAATGAACACTGAAGCTTTCTTT.

This chain uses TRBV5-1 with TRBJ2-5; D not resolved. The V and J ends lost 2 bases and 0 bases respectively, with 8 bases between them. Germline V gene sequence: CDR1 SGHRS, CDR2 YFSETQ. The CDR3 covers 14 residues. The CDR3 reads CASSFNSHQETQYF. In DNA form, the CDR3 reads TGCGCCAGCAGCTTTAACAGCCACCAAGAGACCCAGTACTTC.

The gene calls are TRBV9 and TRBJ1-2; TRBD1 matches at 9 bases. This CDR3 contains 14 residues. Losses at the gene ends were 0 bases for V and 9 bases for J; bases not matched to a gene: 6. The germline CDR1 and CDR2 sequences are SGDLS and YYNGEE. CDR3 in amino acids: CASSVGRTGDRYTF. CDR3 nucleotide sequence: TGTGCCAGCAGCGTAGGTCGGACAGGGGATCGCTACACCTTC.

The V call is TRBV6-2 or TRBV6-3, the J call TRBJ2-7, with TRBD1 matching 12 bases. V shed 6 bases, J shed 6 bases, and the junction held 6 bases outside the gene matches. Germline CDR1 is MNHEY and CDR2 is SVGEGT. CDR3 size: 14 residues. The CDR3 DNA reads TGTGCCAGCAGCCTGGGACAGGGGGCGTCCGAGCAGTACTTC. This sequence encodes CASSLGQGASEQYF.

The chain has TRBV5-6 and TRBJ2-1; 12 bases agree with TRBD2. Germline V gene lookup returns CDR1 SGHDT and CDR2 YYEEEE. The CDR3 is made up of 16 amino acids. V trimming: 4 bases; J trimming: 8 bases; junction bases outside the gene matches: 10. CDR3 nucleotides: TGTGCCAGCAGCCACCGACGACTAGCGGGAGTTGATGAGCAGTTCTTC. Translation gives CASSHRRLAGVDEQFF.

The rearrangement uses TRBV7-2 and TRBJ1-4; TRBD1 aligns across 8 bases. The CDR3 consists of 16 residues. J lost 4 bases, V lost 7 bases, and 11 bases had no gene match. Germline CDR1 reads SGHTA; CDR2 reads FQGNSA. The CDR3 here is CASTPGQAQLNEKLFF. The CDR3 bases are TGTGCCAGCACCCCGGGACAGGCCCAGCTTAATGAAAAACTGTTTTTT.

The rearrangement joins TRBV4-3 to TRBJ2-7; TRBD1 matches at 7 bases. V shed 2 bases and J 2 bases; nucleotides not matched to a gene: 3. Germline assignment: CDR1 LGHNA and CDR2 YSLEER. The CDR3 spans 14 residues. The CDR3 DNA reads as TGCGCCAGCAGCCAAACAGGGGATCCCTACGAGCAGTACTTC. This gives the protein CASSQTGDPYEQYF.

This CDR3 is CASSQYGGTGELFF. CDR3 in DNA: TGTGCCAGCAGCCAGTACGGGGGCACCGGGGAGCTGTTTTTT. The chain couples TRBV6-2 or TRBV6-3 to TRBJ2-2; perhaps TRBD2 as D (6 bases). This CDR3 spans 14 amino acids. The V end was cut by 6 bases, the J end by 4 bases, with 12 bases between. Germline CDR1 is MNHEY and CDR2 is SVGEGT.

The rearrangement uses TRBV30 and TRBJ1-3, with TRBD1 identical over 9 bases. The CDR3 runs 15 residues. The germline gives CDR1 GTSNPN, CDR2 SVGIG (reference sequence). Trimming took 2 bases from V and 3 from J; bases not matched to a gene: 5. The CDR3 protein is CAWSRTGVGGNTIYF. CDR3 in DNA: TGTGCCTGGAGTCGGACAGGGGTGGGTGGAAACACCATATATTTT.

CDR3 nucleotide sequence: TGTGCCAGCAGCTTGTCTCGGGGGAGCTCCTACGAGCAGTACTTC. Its translation is CASSLSRGSSYEQYF. V is TRBV5-6 and J is TRBJ2-7; tentatively, D is TRBD2 (6 bases). The CDR3 length is 15 residues. CDR1 and CDR2 (germline): SGHDT, YYEEEE. The germline V and J ends were trimmed by 1 base and 0 bases, with 11 bases remaining between them.

This clone has only one observation. V usage is TRBV3-1 (or the pseudogene TRBV3-2) and J usage is TRBJ2-7, with D maybe TRBD2 (5 bases). Per germline, CDR1 LGHDT and CDR2 YNNKEL (reference sequence). Trimming pared 1 base from V and 3 bases from J, leaving 10 bases between. This CDR3 spans 14 amino acids. For the CDR3, the DNA is TGTGCCAGCAGCCAAGGCTCCGGGGTCTACGAGCAGTACTTC. Translated, it gives CASSQGSGVYEQYF.

As for this clone: The junction departs from the called germline gene at one end, perhaps through a read error. The chain joins TRBV2 to TRBJ2-6; D may be TRBD1 (5 bases). The CDR3 contains 17 residues. Germline V CDR1 and CDR2: SNHLY, FYNNEI. CDR3 nucleotides: TGTGCCAGCAGTGAAGTTAGGGCAGGGTCTGGGACCAACGTCCTGACTTTC. Protein: CASSEVRAGSGTNVLTF.